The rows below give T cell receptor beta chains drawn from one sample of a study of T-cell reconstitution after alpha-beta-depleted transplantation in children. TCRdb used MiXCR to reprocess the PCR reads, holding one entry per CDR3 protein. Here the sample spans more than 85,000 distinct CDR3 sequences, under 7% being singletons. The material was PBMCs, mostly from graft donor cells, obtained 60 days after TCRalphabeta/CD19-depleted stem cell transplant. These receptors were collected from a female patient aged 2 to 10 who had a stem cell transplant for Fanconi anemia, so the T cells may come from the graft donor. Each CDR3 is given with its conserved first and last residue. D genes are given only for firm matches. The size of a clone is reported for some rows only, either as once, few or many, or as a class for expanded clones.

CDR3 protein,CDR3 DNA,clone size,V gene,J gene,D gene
CASTKFTRTGQETQYF,TGTGCCAGCACTAAGTTTACGAGGACAGGCCAAGAGACCCAGTACTTC,many,TRBV28,TRBJ2-5,TRBD1
CASSLGELASGQYF,TGCGCCAGCAGCTTGGGGGAACTAGCAAGCGGGCAGTACTTC,many,TRBV5-1,TRBJ2-7,.
CASSFKRQGGNEQYF,TGTGCCAGCAGTTTTAAGAGACAGGGGGGAAACGAGCAGTACTTC,few,TRBV27,TRBJ2-7,TRBD1
CATSREGRVTSLFF,TGTGCCACCAGCAGGGAGGGACGTGTGACGAGTTTGTTTTTT,few,TRBV15,TRBJ1-4,.
CASSLWTSDYEQYF,TGTGCCAGCAGTTTATGGACTAGCGACTACGAGCAGTACTTC,many,TRBV28,TRBJ2-7,TRBD2
CASSLAYRENTGELFF,TGTGCCAGCAGCTTAGCGTACAGGGAGAACACCGGGGAGCTGTTTTTT,.,TRBV7-2,TRBJ2-2,.
CASSLRLRSSTDTQYF,TGTGCCAGCAGCTTACGTTTGCGGTCTAGCACAGATACGCAGTATTTT,few,TRBV11-2,TRBJ2-3,.
CASSVAPAVAGELFF,TGTGCCAGCAGCGTAGCTCCGGCAGTAGCCGGGGAGCTGTTTTTT,few,TRBV9,TRBJ2-2,.
CASSLPGLGYTF,TGTGCCAGCAGCCTCCCCGGTCTGGGCTACACCTTC,many,TRBV3-1,TRBJ1-2,.
CASTKVVYSGEQFF,TGTGCCTCCACCAAAGTTGTCTATTCCGGTGAGCAGTTCTTC,.,TRBV3-1,TRBJ2-1,.
CSGQGAIYNSPLHF,TGCAGTGGTCAGGGTGCCATCTATAATTCACCCCTCCACTTT,few,TRBV20-1,TRBJ1-6,.
CSAFTGTGSGREAFF,TGCAGTGCTTTTACCGGGACAGGGTCAGGACGTGAAGCTTTCTTT,few,TRBV20-1,TRBJ1-1,TRBD1
CSVELFREQYF,TGCAGCGTTGAACTGTTCCGCGAGCAGTACTTC,many,TRBV29-1,TRBJ2-7,.
CASMSSGRIDEQFF,TGTGCCAGCATGTCGAGCGGGAGAATTGATGAGCAGTTCTTC,many,TRBV12-3/TRBV12-4,TRBJ2-1,TRBD2
CASSLGVTQETQYF,TGCGCCAGCAGCTTGGGGGTCACCCAAGAGACCCAGTACTTC,many,TRBV5-1,TRBJ2-5,.
CASSQDPPSGATYEQYF,TGTGCCAGCAGCCAAGATCCCCCTAGCGGGGCTACCTACGAGCAGTACTTC,many,TRBV4-2,TRBJ2-7,TRBD2
CASSEKAPLGNTQYF,TGTGCCAGCAGTGAAAAAGCCCCACTAGGTAATACGCAGTATTTT,many,TRBV25-1,TRBJ2-3,.
CASSPVGGDRAYEQYF,TGTGCCAGCAGTCCTGTGGGCGGGGACAGGGCTTACGAGCAGTACTTC,many,TRBV12-3/TRBV12-4,TRBJ2-7,TRBD1
CASSLRGGSGANVLTF,TGCGCCAGCAGCTTGAGAGGGGGCTCTGGGGCCAACGTCCTGACTTTC,many,TRBV5-1,TRBJ2-6,.
CASSFRPQAGELFF,TGTGCCAGCAGCTTCAGACCTCAGGCCGGGGAGCTGTTTTTT,.,TRBV7-9,TRBJ2-2,.
CASSEGTGGSGELFF,TGCGCCAGCAGCGAGGGGACAGGGGGCTCCGGGGAGCTGTTTTTT,few,TRBV5-1,TRBJ2-2,TRBD1
CASSETAPYGYTF,TGTGCCAGCTCAGAGACGGCCCCATATGGCTACACCTTC,many,TRBV28,TRBJ1-2,.
CASSLGGGIEQYF,TGCGCCAGCAGCTTGGGTGGAGGGATCGAGCAGTACTTC,many,TRBV5-1,TRBJ2-7,.
CSASWTGRSTDTQYF,TGCAGTGCTTCATGGACAGGGAGGAGCACAGATACGCAGTATTTT,.,TRBV20-1,TRBJ2-3,TRBD1
CASSSGYNEQFF,TGTGCCAGCAGCTCGGGCTACAATGAGCAGTTCTTC,.,TRBV13,TRBJ2-1,.
CASSQETLQSYEQYF,TGTGCCAGCAGCCAAGAGACGTTGCAGAGCTACGAGCAGTACTTC,.,TRBV3-1,TRBJ2-7,.
CASSIASNYEQYF,TGTGCCAGTAGTATAGCTTCCAACTACGAGCAGTACTTC,few,TRBV19,TRBJ2-7,.
CAWSGFQGLLGNQPQHF,TGTGCCTGGAGTGGATTTCAGGGCCTGCTCGGCAATCAGCCCCAGCATTTT,.,TRBV30,TRBJ1-5,.
CASMVTGSYNEQFF,TGTGCCAGCATGGTTACAGGGTCTTACAATGAGCAGTTCTTC,many,TRBV12-3/TRBV12-4,TRBJ2-1,.
CASSFRPTRQGTQSEQYF,TGCGCCAGCAGCTTCCGACCTACCAGACAGGGGACGCAGTCCGAGCAGTACTTC,few,TRBV5-1,TRBJ2-7,TRBD1
CASSLAPRVETQYF,TGTGCCAGCAGCTTAGCCCCGAGGGTTGAGACCCAGTACTTC,many,TRBV7-2,TRBJ2-5,.
CASSLVGGQLKNIQYF,TGTGCCAGCAGCTTAGTAGGGGGACAGCTCAAAAACATTCAGTACTTC,many,TRBV7-8,TRBJ2-4,TRBD1
CASSPAFQYYNEQFF,TGTGCCAGCAGTCCTGCCTTCCAGTATTACAATGAGCAGTTCTTC,.,TRBV27,TRBJ2-1,.
CASSLGLAALYNEQFF,TGTGCCAGCAGTTTAGGACTAGCGGCTCTATACAATGAGCAGTTCTTC,few,TRBV27,TRBJ2-1,TRBD2
CASDRQGARLDTQYF,TGTGCCAGCGACCGACAGGGGGCGAGATTGGATACGCAGTATTTT,many,TRBV7-9,TRBJ2-3,TRBD1
CASSSAGGQGPTVSSYNEQFF,TGCGCCAGCAGCTCAGCCGGGGGACAGGGCCCAACCGTAAGCTCCTACAATGAGCAGTTCTTC,many,TRBV5-1,TRBJ2-1,TRBD1
CSAYIPGMASYEQYF,TGCAGTGCCTATATTCCAGGGATGGCCTCCTACGAGCAGTACTTC,few,TRBV20-1,TRBJ2-7,.
CASSHKTQYF,TGTGCCAGCAGTCACAAGACCCAGTACTTC,many,TRBV28,TRBJ2-5,.